One T cell receptor beta chain is described in this entry. Other DNA variants within this sample encode the same CDR3. The data were taken from a study of radiation and T cells in renal cell carcinoma. The data were produced by immunoSEQ multiplex PCR, yet TCRdb's version contains in-frame clones alone and is incomplete. This sample has 60,000 or so clones, with over 65% found just once. Between the trimmed V and J ends, which lost 3 bases and 8 bases, there was a span of 7 bases. CDR1 and CDR2 from the germline V gene are DFQATT and SNEGSKA (reference sequence). This CDR3 comprises 11 residues. Time point described: blood 4 weeks post-SBRT, at nephrectomy. Treatment indicated: 15 Gy SBRT to primary tumor, nephrectomy 4 weeks later. Nephrectomy followed 15 Gy stereotactic body radiation by 4 weeks.

V usage is TRBV20-1 and J usage is TRBJ1-4; unclear D gene. The clonotype originates from a man in his sixties with renal cell carcinoma. Sequencing was performed on blood, taken from a patient whose treatment included radiotherapy and nephrectomy. The CDR3 loop is CSASVREKLFF. DNA for the CDR3: TGCAGTGCTAGCGTCAGAGAAAAACTGTTTTTT.